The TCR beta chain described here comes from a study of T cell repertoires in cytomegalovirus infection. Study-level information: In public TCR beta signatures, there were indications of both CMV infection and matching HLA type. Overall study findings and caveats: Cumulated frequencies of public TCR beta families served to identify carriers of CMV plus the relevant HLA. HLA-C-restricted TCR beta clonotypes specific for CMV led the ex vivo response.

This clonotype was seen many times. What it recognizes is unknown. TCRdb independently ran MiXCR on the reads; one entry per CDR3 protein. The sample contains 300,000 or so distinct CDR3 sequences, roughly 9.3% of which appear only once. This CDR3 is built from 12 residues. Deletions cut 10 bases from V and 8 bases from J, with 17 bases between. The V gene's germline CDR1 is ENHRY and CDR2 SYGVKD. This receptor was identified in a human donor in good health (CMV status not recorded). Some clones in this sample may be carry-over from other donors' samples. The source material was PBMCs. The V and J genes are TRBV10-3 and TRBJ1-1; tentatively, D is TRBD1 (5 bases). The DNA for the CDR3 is TGTGCCACCGAGAAGGGGCGCGGGGAAGCTTTCTTT. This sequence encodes CATEKGRGEAFF.